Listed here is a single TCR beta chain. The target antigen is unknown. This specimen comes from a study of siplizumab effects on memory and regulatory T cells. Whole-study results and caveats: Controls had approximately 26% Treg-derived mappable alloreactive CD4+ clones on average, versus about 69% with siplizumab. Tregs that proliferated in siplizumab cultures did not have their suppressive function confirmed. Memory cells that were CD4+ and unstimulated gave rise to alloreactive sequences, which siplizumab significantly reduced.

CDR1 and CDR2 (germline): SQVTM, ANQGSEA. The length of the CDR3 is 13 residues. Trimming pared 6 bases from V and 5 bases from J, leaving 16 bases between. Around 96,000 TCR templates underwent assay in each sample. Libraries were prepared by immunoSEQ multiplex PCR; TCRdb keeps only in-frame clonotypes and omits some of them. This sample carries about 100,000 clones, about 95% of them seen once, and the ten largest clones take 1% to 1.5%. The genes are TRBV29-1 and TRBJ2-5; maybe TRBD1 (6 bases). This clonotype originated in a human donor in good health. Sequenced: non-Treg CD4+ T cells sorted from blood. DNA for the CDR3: TGCAGCGTACAGGGTTACTTGGGGGAGACCCAGTACTTC. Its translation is CSVQGYLGETQYF.